This entry features one TCR beta chain sequence. Its antigen is unidentified. PCR was performed using 60 Vbeta and 13 Jbeta primers. Produced via immunoSEQ multiplex PCR; TCRdb's table is partial and in-frame only. The repertoire holds under 200,000 clones, 75% to 85% seen once, with about 7.4% in the top ten. Trimming at V came to 1 base and at J to 7 bases, leaving 9 bases not matched to a gene. CDR3 length: 16 residues. Germline V gives CDR1 SNHLY, CDR2 FYNNEI. The data belong to a study of cytomegalovirus exposure and HLA in healthy donors. Study-wide findings and caveats: The dataset shows that most TCR sequences were rare, while some public TCRs occurred in many donors.

The rearrangement joins TRBV2 to TRBJ1-2; TRBD1 matches 10 bases. Input material: PBMCs. The receptor was isolated from a male donor in good health and CMV-seropositive. The DNA for the CDR3 is TGTGCCAGCAGTGAAGGGACAGGGGGAAATTTGGCTGGCTACACCTTC. Translation gives CASSEGTGGNLAGYTF.